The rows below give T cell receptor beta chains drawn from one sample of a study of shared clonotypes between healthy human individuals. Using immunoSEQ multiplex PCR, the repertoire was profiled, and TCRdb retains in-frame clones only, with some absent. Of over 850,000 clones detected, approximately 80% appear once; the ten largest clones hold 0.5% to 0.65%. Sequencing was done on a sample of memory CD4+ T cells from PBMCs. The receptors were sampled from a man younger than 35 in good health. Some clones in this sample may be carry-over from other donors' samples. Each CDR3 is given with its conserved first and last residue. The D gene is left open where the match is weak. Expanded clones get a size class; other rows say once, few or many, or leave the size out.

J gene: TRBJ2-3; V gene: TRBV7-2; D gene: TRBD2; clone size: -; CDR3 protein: CASSSRASGRGPGTDTQYF; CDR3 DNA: TGTGCCAGCAGCTCGAGGGCTAGCGGGAGGGGACCTGGCACAGATACGCAGTATTTT
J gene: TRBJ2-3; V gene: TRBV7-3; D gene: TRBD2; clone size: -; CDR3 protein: CASSLLAGADTQYF; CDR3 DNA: TGTGCCAGCAGCTTACTAGCGGGCGCAGATACGCAGTATTTT
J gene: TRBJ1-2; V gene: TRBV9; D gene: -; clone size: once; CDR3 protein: CASSVALRYGYTF; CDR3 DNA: TGTGCCAGCAGCGTAGCTCTCAGATATGGCTACACCTTC
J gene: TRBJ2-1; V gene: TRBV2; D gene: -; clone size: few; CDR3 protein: CASKESQPYNEQFF; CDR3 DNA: TGTGCCAGCAAGGAGAGCCAACCCTACAATGAGCAGTTCTTC
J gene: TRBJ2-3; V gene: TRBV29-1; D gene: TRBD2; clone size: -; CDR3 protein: CSVSGSYTDTQYF; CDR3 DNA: TGCAGCGTTAGCGGGAGTTACACAGATACGCAGTATTTT
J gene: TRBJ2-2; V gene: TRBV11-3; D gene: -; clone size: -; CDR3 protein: CASSLGGNTGELFF; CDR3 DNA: TGTGCCAGCAGCTTAGGGGGGAACACCGGGGAGCTGTTTTTT
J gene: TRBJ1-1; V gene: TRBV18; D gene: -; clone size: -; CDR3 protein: CASSETRTEAFF; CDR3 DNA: TGTGCCAGCTCAGAGACTCGCACTGAAGCTTTCTTT
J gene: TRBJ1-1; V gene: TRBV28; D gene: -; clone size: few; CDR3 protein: CASSGEVSAFF; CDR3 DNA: TGTGCCAGCAGTGGGGAAGTCAGCGCTTTCTTT
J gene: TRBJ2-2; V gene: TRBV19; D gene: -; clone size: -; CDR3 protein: CASMSGGSGTGELFF; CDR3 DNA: TGTGCCAGTATGTCCGGGGGTTCGGGCACCGGGGAGCTGTTTTTT
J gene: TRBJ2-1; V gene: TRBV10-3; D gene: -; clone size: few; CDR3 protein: CAIIGPYNEQFF; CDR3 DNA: TGTGCCATCATAGGGCCGTACAATGAGCAGTTCTTC
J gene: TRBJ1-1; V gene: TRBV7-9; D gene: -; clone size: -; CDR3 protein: CASRIQNTEAFF; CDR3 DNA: TGTGCCAGCAGGATCCAGAACACTGAAGCTTTCTTT
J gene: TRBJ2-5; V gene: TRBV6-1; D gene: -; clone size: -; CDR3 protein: CASRGTLETQYF; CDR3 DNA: TGTGCCAGCAGGGGGACACTGGAGACCCAGTACTTC
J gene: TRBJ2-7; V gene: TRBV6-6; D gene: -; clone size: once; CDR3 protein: CASCQVSAYEQYF; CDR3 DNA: TGTGCCAGTTGTCAGGTCTCCGCCTACGAGCAGTACTTC
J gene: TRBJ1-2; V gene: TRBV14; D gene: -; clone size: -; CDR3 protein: CASSHTWIGLGGGYTF; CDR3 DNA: TGTGCCAGCAGCCATACCTGGATTGGACTTGGAGGGGGCTACACCTTC
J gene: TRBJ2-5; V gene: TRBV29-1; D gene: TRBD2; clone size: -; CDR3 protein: CSVEQGLAGETQYF; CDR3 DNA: TGCAGCGTTGAACAAGGACTAGCCGGGGAGACCCAGTACTTC
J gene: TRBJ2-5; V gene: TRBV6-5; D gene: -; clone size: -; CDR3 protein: CASSYPFGETQYF; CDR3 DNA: TGTGCCAGCAGTTACCCCTTTGGAGAGACCCAGTACTTC
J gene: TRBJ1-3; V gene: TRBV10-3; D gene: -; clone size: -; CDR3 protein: CAISESGGNTIYF; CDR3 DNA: TGTGCCATCAGTGAGTCGGGGGGAAACACCATATATTTT
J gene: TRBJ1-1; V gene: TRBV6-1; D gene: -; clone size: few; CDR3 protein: CASSSGLPNTEAFF; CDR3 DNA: TGTGCCAGCAGCTCGGGACTCCCGAACACTGAAGCTTTCTTT
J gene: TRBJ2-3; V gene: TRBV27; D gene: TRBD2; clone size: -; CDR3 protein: CASSRDRGSARTDTQYF; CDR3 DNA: TGTGCCAGCAGTAGGGACCGCGGGAGCGCCCGCACAGATACGCAGTATTTT
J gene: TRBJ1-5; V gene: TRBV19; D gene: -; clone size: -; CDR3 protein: CASSIGLDRDNQPQHF; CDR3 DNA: TGTGCCAGTAGTATAGGCCTGGACCGCGACAATCAGCCCCAGCATTTT
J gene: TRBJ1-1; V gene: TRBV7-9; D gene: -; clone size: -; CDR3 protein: CASSKYGQLRLEAFF; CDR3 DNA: TGTGCCAGCAGTAAATATGGACAGCTTCGACTAGAAGCTTTCTTT
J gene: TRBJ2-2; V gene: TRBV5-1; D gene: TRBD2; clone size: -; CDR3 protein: CASSATSGSPTGELFF; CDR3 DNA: TGCGCCAGCAGCGCAACTAGCGGGAGCCCCACCGGGGAGCTGTTTTTT
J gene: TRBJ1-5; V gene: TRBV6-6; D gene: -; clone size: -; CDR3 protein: CASSYSPPAEPQHF; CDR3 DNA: TGTGCCAGCAGCTATTCCCCCCCGGCGGAGCCCCAGCATTTT
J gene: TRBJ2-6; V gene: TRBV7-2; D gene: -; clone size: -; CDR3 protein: CASSFLHSSGANVLTF; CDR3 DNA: TGTGCCAGCAGCTTCCTCCACAGCTCTGGGGCCAACGTCCTGACTTTC
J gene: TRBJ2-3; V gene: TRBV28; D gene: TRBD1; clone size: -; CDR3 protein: CASSYPRTGSLPDIRRTDTQYF; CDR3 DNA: TGTGCCAGCAGCTATCCAAGGACAGGGTCCCTACCCGACATCCGGCGCACAGATACGCAGTATTTT
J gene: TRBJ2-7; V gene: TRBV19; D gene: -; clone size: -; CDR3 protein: CASSIGRDGEQYF; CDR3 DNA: TGTGCCAGTAGTATCGGCAGGGACGGGGAGCAGTACTTC
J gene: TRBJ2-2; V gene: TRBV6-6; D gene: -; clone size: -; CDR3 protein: CASSYSIMAGELFF; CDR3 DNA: TGTGCCAGCAGTTACTCCATAATGGCCGGGGAGCTGTTTTTT
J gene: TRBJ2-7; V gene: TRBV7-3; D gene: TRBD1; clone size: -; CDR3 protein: CASRLDRASSYEQYF; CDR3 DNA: TGTGCCAGCAGATTAGACAGGGCCTCATCCTACGAGCAGTACTTC
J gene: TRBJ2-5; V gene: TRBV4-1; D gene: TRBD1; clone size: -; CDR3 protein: CASSLRDRVFQETQYF; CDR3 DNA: TGCGCCAGCAGCCTTCGGGACAGGGTATTCCAAGAGACCCAGTACTTC
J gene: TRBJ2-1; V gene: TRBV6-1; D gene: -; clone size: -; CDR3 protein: CASSDLRGEQFF; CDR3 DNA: TGTGCCAGCAGTGACCTACGGGGTGAGCAGTTCTTC
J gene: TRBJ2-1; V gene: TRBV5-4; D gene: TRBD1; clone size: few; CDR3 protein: CASSGDRGNEQFF; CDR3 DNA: TGTGCCAGCAGCGGGGACAGGGGCAATGAGCAGTTCTTC
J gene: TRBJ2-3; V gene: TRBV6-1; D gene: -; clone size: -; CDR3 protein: CASSVGGSTDTQYF; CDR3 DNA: TGTGCCAGCAGTGTTGGGGGAAGCACAGATACGCAGTATTTT
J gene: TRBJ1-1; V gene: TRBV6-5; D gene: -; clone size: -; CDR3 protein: CASSPGFWRVTEAFF; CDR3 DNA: TGTGCCAGCAGCCCGGGGTTCTGGAGGGTCACTGAAGCTTTCTTT
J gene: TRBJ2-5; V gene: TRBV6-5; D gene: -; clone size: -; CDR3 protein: CASSYRGGGAETQYF; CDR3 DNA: TGTGCCAGCAGTTACCGAGGAGGGGGCGCAGAGACCCAGTACTTC
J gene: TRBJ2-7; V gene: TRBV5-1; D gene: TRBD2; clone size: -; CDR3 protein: CASSFSGPTYEQYF; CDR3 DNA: TGCGCCAGCAGCTTTAGCGGGCCAACCTACGAGCAGTACTTC
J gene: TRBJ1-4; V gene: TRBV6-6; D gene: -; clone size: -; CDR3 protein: CASSSPTKSGEKLFF; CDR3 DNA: TGTGCCAGCAGTTCCCCGACCAAGTCCGGTGAAAAACTGTTTTTT
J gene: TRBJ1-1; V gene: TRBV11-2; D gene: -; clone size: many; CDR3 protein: CASALLGGKNTEAFF; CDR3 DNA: TGTGCCAGCGCCCTCCTAGGGGGGAAGAACACTGAAGCTTTCTTT
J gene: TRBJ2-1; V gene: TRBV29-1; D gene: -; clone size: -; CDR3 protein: CSVARDEQFF; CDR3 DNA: TGCAGCGTTGCCCGGGATGAGCAGTTCTTC
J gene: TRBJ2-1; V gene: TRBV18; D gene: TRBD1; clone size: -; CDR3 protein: CASSPGAGGYNEQFF; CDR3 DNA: TGTGCCAGCTCACCTGGGGCAGGGGGCTACAATGAGCAGTTCTTC
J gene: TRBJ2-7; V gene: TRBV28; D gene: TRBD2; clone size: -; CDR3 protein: CASNPISGSLYEQYF; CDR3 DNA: TGTGCCAGCAATCCCATCAGCGGGAGTCTCTACGAGCAGTACTTC
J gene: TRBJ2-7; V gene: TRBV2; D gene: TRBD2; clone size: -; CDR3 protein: CASSTGLAGGPPREQYF; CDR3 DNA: TGTGCCAGCAGTACCGGACTAGCGGGAGGCCCCCCCCGGGAGCAGTACTTC
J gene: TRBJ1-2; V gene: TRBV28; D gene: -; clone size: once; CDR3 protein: CASSLGGAEVFTF; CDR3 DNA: TGTGCCAGCAGTTTAGGAGGGGCAGAAGTGTTCACCTTC
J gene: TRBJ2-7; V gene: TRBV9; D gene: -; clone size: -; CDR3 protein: CASSVEGGRSYEQYF; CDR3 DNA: TGTGCCAGCAGCGTAGAGGGGGGGCGTTCCTACGAGCAGTACTTC